The source of this T cell receptor beta chain is a study of blood T cell repertoires in COVID-19. In the study overall: Acute and convalescent COVID-19 specimens originated in the United States, Italy and Spain.

This clone was seen once. Repertoires were generated with immunoSEQ multiplex PCR, while TCRdb's copy carries only in-frame clones and drops some. The sample has about 150,000 clones, 88% seen once. It was during active infection that Seattle patients were enrolled and then longitudinally followed. The sequence was obtained from a human donor with COVID-19, enrolled during active disease. The donor label of this sample is uncertain. Sequenced input: peripheral blood.

The DNA for the CDR3 is TGTGCCTGGACCCCACTAGCGGGAGGCTACGAGCAGTACTTC. Its translation: CAWTPLAGGYEQYF. The genes are TRBV30 and TRBJ2-7; TRBD2 matches 12 bases. V was clipped by 4 bases and J by 3 bases; unmatched bases: 4. The CDR3 runs to 14 residues. Germline assignment: CDR1 GTSNPN and CDR2 SVGIG (reference sequence).